This T cell receptor beta chain was found in a study of tumor and adjacent non-tumor tissue in lung cancer. On the study more broadly: Patients were aged about 30 to 80, 10 men and 5 women, stage I to III. General study points: Tumor tissue had significantly higher TCR diversity than normal lung. In normal lung, the top 100 clones were significantly more dominant than in tumor.

The library came from three nested PCR rounds adapted from ARM-PCR protocols. MiXCR, applied by TCRdb to the multiplex PCR reads, yields one record per CDR3 protein. Of 75,000 to 90,000 distinct CDR3 sequences listed, more than 65% are singletons. With respect to this clonotype: What it recognizes is unknown. The junction shows a germline mismatch at one end, possibly a read error.

No cell sorting was done before RNA was extracted from the tissue. Distant lung tissue was collected more than 3 cm away from the tumor edge. CDR3 length equals 15 residues. Germline lookup yields CDR1 MNHNY and CDR2 SVGAGI (reference sequence). Specimen: distant non-tumor lung tissue. This sequence originates from a woman in her forties or fifties with non-small cell lung cancer. The rearrangement joins TRBV6-6 to TRBJ1-1; D unclear. Here the CDR3 reads CASSFEGQVNTKAFF. The CDR3, as DNA: TGTGCCAGCAGTTTTGAGGGCCAGGTGAACACTAAAGCTTTCTTT.